A selection of T cell receptor beta chains follows, all from one sample in a study of blood T cell repertoires in COVID-19. Only in-frame clones appear in the TCRdb table, and some are missing; sequencing was by immunoSEQ multiplex PCR. The table shows some 320,000 clones, with nearly 90% occurring only once. Material: peripheral blood. Source of these receptors: a woman in her twenties or thirties with COVID-19, enrolled during active disease. CDR3s include the opening cysteine and the closing phenylalanine or tryptophan. D genes are given only for firm matches. Clone size is stated in some rows and not others, as once, few, many or a class when expanded.

CDR3nt,CDR3aa,v_gene,j_gene,abundance,d_gene
TGTGCCATTTTTGGACAGGGAAAGACCACTGAAGCTTTCTTT,CAIFGQGKTTEAFF,TRBV7-9,TRBJ1-1,-,TRBD1
TGCGCCAGCAGCTTGGTGGGACAGGATCTCTATGGCTACACCTTC,CASSLVGQDLYGYTF,TRBV5-1,TRBJ1-2,-,TRBD1
TGTGCCATCTCGAGGGTAGCGGGGAACACCGGGGAGCTGTTTTTT,CAISRVAGNTGELFF,TRBV6-5,TRBJ2-2,-,TRBD2
TGTGCCAGCAGTCCCACCATGTGGCCGAATTCACCCCTCCACTTT,CASSPTMWPNSPLHF,TRBV27,TRBJ1-6,-,-
TGTGCCAGCAGCTTTGGTTTCCAGAGCACAGATACGCAGTATTTT,CASSFGFQSTDTQYF,TRBV11-3,TRBJ2-3,once,-
TGCGCCAGCAGCTTTCAACAGGGCGGAGAGACCCAGTACTTC,CASSFQQGGETQYF,TRBV5-1,TRBJ2-5,once,-
TGTGCCAGCAGCCAAGGACAGGGGACAGATACGCAGTATTTT,CASSQGQGTDTQYF,TRBV14,TRBJ2-3,-,TRBD1
TGTGCCAGCAGCCCGTTTAGGGGAGGTCAGCCCCAGCATTTT,CASSPFRGGQPQHF,TRBV5-6,TRBJ1-5,-,-
TGTGCCAGCAGCTTCGGACTGATCTCTGGAAACACCATATATTTT,CASSFGLISGNTIYF,TRBV6-5,TRBJ1-3,-,-
TGTGCCAGCAGCGCGGGTGAGACCCAGTACTTC,CASSAGETQYF,TRBV13,TRBJ2-5,-,-
TGTGCCAGCAGCAGACGACAGAATGAAAAACTGTTTTTT,CASSRRQNEKLFF,TRBV9,TRBJ1-4,-,-
TGTGCCAGTAGTGGCGGAGGGAACACTGAAGCTTTCTTT,CASSGGGNTEAFF,TRBV19,TRBJ1-1,-,-
TGTGCCAGCAGCTCTAATAGCGGGGATACGCAGTATTTT,CASSSNSGDTQYF,TRBV11-3,TRBJ2-3,-,TRBD2
TGTGCCAGCAGTTTATCGGGAGCTAACTATGGCTACACCTTC,CASSLSGANYGYTF,TRBV27,TRBJ1-2,-,-
TGCAGTGCTAGTGCAGGAGGGTCCGAGCAGTACTTC,CSASAGGSEQYF,TRBV20-1,TRBJ2-7,-,-
TGTGCCAGCAGCCTAATGGGGGGACAGCCTCACTTC,CASSLMGGQPHF,TRBV12-3/TRBV12-4,TRBJ2-4,-,-
TGTGCCAGCAGCCAATACGACATTCGCGCAGATACGCAGTATTTT,CASSQYDIRADTQYF,TRBV3-1/TRBV3-2,TRBJ2-3,-,-
TGTGCCAGCAGTTGGCCTGGTTTCAACTCTGGAAACACCATATATTTT,CASSWPGFNSGNTIYF,TRBV28,TRBJ1-3,-,-
TGTGCCAGTGGACAGGGGGCGATGAATTCACCCCTCCACTTT,CASGQGAMNSPLHF,TRBV19,TRBJ1-6,-,TRBD1
TGTGCCAGCAGCTCGGGACAGCGCTTGGGCTACACCTTC,CASSSGQRLGYTF,TRBV5-4,TRBJ1-2,-,TRBD1
TGTGCCAGCAGCGTAGGGACAGGGAGTACAGATACGCAGTATTTT,CASSVGTGSTDTQYF,TRBV9,TRBJ2-3,-,TRBD1
TGCGCCAGCAGCTCACAGGGGGATTCACCCCTCCACTTT,CASSSQGDSPLHF,TRBV4-1,TRBJ1-6,-,TRBD1
TGTGCCAGCAGTCCAATATCCCAGTACACTGAAGCTTTCTTT,CASSPISQYTEAFF,TRBV27,TRBJ1-1,-,-
TGCGCCAGCAGCCCACCTATACGGGGGTACTATGGCTACACCTTC,CASSPPIRGYYGYTF,TRBV5-1,TRBJ1-2,-,-
TGTGCCAGCAGTTGGGACAGGAATCAGCCCCAGCATTTT,CASSWDRNQPQHF,TRBV28,TRBJ1-5,-,TRBD1
TGTGCCATATCGACAGAGACCTACGAGCAGTACTTC,CAISTETYEQYF,TRBV28,TRBJ2-7,-,-
TGTGCCAGCAGTTCCCCTGGAGCAGTTAGACAGTACTTC,CASSSPGAVRQYF,TRBV6-5,TRBJ2-7,-,-
TGTGCCAGCAGCGTGACAGGGGGGAGGTACAATGAGCAGTTCTTC,CASSVTGGRYNEQFF,TRBV9,TRBJ2-1,-,TRBD1
TGTGCCAGTAGTATAGGCGGACTGAGTTATGGCTACACCTTC,CASSIGGLSYGYTF,TRBV19,TRBJ1-2,-,-
TGTGCCAGTAGTCCGGACAGCCACAGGGTCCCTGAAGCTTTCTTT,CASSPDSHRVPEAFF,TRBV19,TRBJ1-1,-,-
TGTGCCAGCAGCTGGGTCGTGACTGGGTCACCCCTCCACTTT,CASSWVVTGSPLHF,TRBV7-9,TRBJ1-6,-,-
TGCGCCAGCAGCCAAACCACCCTGTCTGGGGCCGGCGGCTACACCTTC,CASSQTTLSGAGGYTF,TRBV4-1,TRBJ1-2,-,-
TGTGCCAGCAGTTTTGTGGGAGGGGTAGAGACCCAGTACTTC,CASSFVGGVETQYF,TRBV28,TRBJ2-5,-,TRBD2
TGTGCCAGCAGCCAAAGCCCGATACCAGCGGGGGGAGGGGGCGAGCAGTACTTC,CASSQSPIPAGGGGEQYF,TRBV4-2,TRBJ2-7,few,TRBD2
TGTGCCAGCAGGGGAGGCAGGGATGGATACACTGAAGCTTTCTTT,CASRGGRDGYTEAFF,TRBV2,TRBJ1-1,-,-
TGTGCCAGCAGTTTAACTAGCGGGGGTTACAATGAGCAGTTCTTC,CASSLTSGGYNEQFF,TRBV27,TRBJ2-1,-,TRBD2
TGTGCCAGCAGGGACAGGCAATTGGGCTACACCTTC,CASRDRQLGYTF,TRBV11-3,TRBJ1-2,-,TRBD1